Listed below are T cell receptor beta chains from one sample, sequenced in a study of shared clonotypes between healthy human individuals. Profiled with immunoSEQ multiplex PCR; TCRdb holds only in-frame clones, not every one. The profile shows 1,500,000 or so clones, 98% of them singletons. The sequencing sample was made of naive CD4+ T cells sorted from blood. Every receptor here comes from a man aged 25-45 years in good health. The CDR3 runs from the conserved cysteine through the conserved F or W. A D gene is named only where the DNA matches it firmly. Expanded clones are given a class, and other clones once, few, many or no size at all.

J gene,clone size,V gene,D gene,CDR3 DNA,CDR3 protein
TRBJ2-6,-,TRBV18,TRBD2,TGTGCCAGCACCCCTAGCGGTGGAGACTCTGGGGCCAACGTCCTGACTTTC,CASTPSGGDSGANVLTF
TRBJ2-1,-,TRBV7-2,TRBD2,TGTGCCAGCTCGGGACAATCCGGGACTAGCGGGAACAATGAGCAGTTCTTC,CASSGQSGTSGNNEQFF
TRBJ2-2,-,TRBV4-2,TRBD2,TGTGCCAGCAGCCGCCTTGGACTAGCGATACCCGGGGAGCTGTTTTTT,CASSRLGLAIPGELFF
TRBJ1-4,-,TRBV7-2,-,TGTGCCAGCAGCTTTCGGGTTGATGAAAAACTGTTTTTT,CASSFRVDEKLFF
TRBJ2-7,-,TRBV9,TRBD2,TGTGCCAGCAGCGCGGGGGGGACGAACTACGAGCAGTACTTC,CASSAGGTNYEQYF
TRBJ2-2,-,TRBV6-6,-,TGTGCCAGCAGTTACCGGACCACCGGGGAGCTGTTTTTT,CASSYRTTGELFF
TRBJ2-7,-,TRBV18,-,TGTGCCAGCTCACCTTGGACAGAAGGCTACGAGCAGTACTTC,CASSPWTEGYEQYF
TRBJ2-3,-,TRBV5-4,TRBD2,TGTGCCAGCAGCACCCGGGACTACACAGATACGCAGTATTTT,CASSTRDYTDTQYF
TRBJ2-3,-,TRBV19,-,TGTGCCAGTAGTGCTCAGCAGACCCATACGCAGTATTTT,CASSAQQTHTQYF
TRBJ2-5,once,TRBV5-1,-,TGCGCCAGCAGCCCGGAACGGCAGGGTAGAGGTCTTGGGGAGACCCAGTACTTC,CASSPERQGRGLGETQYF
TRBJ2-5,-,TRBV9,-,TGTGCCAGCGACGTTTCCCTTGGGGAGACCCAGTACTTC,CASDVSLGETQYF
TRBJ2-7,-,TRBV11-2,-,TGTGCCAGCAGCTTATCCTCCTACGAGCAGTACTTC,CASSLSSYEQYF
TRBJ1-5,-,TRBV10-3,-,TGTGCCATCAGTGAGGGGGATAGCAATCAGCCCCAGCATTTT,CAISEGDSNQPQHF
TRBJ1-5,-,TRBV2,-,TGTGCCAGCAGTGAAACCCTTAGCAATCAGCCCCAGCATTTT,CASSETLSNQPQHF
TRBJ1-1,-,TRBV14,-,TGTGCCAGCTCAACAGGAAAGAACACTGAAGCTTTCTTT,CASSTGKNTEAFF
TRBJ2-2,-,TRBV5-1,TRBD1,TGCGCCAGCAGTCTGGACAGGGGGACCGGGGAGCTGTTTTTT,CASSLDRGTGELFF
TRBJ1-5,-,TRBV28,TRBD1,TGTGCCAGCACCCTCCAGGGGGCGGGCAGCAATCAGCCCCAGCATTTT,CASTLQGAGSNQPQHF
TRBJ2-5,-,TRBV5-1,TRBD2,TGCGCCAGCAGCTTACTTGGTAGCGGGGGCATTCGGGGAGAGACCCAGTACTTC,CASSLLGSGGIRGETQYF
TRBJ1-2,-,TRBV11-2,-,TGTGCCAGCAGCCAAGTTAAGGGGGGTGGCTACACCTTC,CASSQVKGGGYTF
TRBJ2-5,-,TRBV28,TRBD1,TGTGCCAGCAGCCCCTGGCAGGGTTCTCCGGGACAGGGGGATTCGTGGACCCAGTACTTC,CASSPWQGSPGQGDSWTQYF
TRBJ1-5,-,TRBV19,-,TGTGCCAGTAGTGGGGGGCTTAGTCAGCCCCAGCATTTT,CASSGGLSQPQHF
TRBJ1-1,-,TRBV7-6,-,TGTGCCAGCAGCAGTCGGGGGGGAACCACTGAAGCTTTCTTT,CASSSRGGTTEAFF
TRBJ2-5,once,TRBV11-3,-,TGTGCCAGCAGCTTAGACCCAGGAGAGACCCAGTACTTC,CASSLDPGETQYF
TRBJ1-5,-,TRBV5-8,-,TGTGCCAGCAGCTTGGACAGGTATCAGCCCCAGCATTTT,CASSLDRYQPQHF
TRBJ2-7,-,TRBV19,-,TGTGCCAGTAGTATGTCGAGAGGGCGAAACTACGAGCAGTACTTC,CASSMSRGRNYEQYF
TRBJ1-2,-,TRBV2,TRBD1,TGTGCCAGCACCCAAGCAGGGGGCGGCTATGGCTACACCTTC,CASTQAGGGYGYTF
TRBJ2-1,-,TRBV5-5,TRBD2,TGTGCCAGCAGCTCACCGGCGGGAGTTCCCAAAAACCCTGTATACAATGAGCAGTTCTTC,CASSSPAGVPKNPVYNEQFF
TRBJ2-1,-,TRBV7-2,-,TGTGCCAGCAGCTTAGCGCCTTACAATGAGCAGTTCTTC,CASSLAPYNEQFF
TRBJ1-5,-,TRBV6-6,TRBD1,TGTGCCAGCACCGGACAGGGTCAGGTGGGCAATCAGCCCCAGCATTTT,CASTGQGQVGNQPQHF
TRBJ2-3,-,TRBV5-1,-,TGCGCCAGCAGCTTGAGGGGGGTCGACACAGATACGCAGTATTTT,CASSLRGVDTDTQYF
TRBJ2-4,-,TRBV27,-,TGTGCCAGCAGACAGGGTCGGGGCATTCAGTACTTC,CASRQGRGIQYF
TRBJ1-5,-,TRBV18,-,TGTGCCAGCTCACCGGGGACGGTGGGTAGCAATCAGCCCCAGCATTTT,CASSPGTVGSNQPQHF